This is a list of T cell receptor beta chains from one sample in a study of cytomegalovirus exposure and HLA in healthy donors. The repertoire was sequenced with immunoSEQ multiplex PCR; TCRdb's copy has only in-frame clones and lacks some. The sample carries under 200,000 clones, 70% to 90% recorded once. Sequencing was carried out using PBMCs. These receptors originate from a man between 18 and 35 years old in good health and CMV-seropositive. Each CDR3 is given with its conserved first and last residue. The D gene is left open where the match is weak. The size of a clone is reported for some rows only, either as once, few or many, or as a class for expanded clones.

v_gene	j_gene	d_gene	abundance	CDR3nt	CDR3aa
TRBV15	TRBJ1-2	TRBD1	few	TGTGCCACCAGTGGATCAGGGGGGTATGACTATGGCTACACCTTC	CATSGSGGYDYGYTF
TRBV7-2	TRBJ2-1	TRBD2	-	TGTGCCAGCAGCGGGACTAGCTCCTACAATGAGCAGTTCTTC	CASSGTSSYNEQFF
TRBV9	TRBJ2-3	TRBD2	-	TGTGCCAGCAGCCCCACCGCGGGGGGCGGGGCAGATACGCAGTATTTT	CASSPTAGGGADTQYF
TRBV6-4	TRBJ2-3	TRBD2	-	TGTGCCAGCAGCAGCGGGGGGGCTACAGATACGCAGTATTTT	CASSSGGATDTQYF
TRBV7-8	TRBJ1-1	-	once	TGTGCCAGCAGCTCCGTACAGGGAAACACTGAAGCTTTCTTT	CASSSVQGNTEAFF
TRBV4-1	TRBJ2-1	TRBD2	-	TGCGCCAGCAGCCAAAGTTTCGGGGGGTACAATGAGCAGTTCTTC	CASSQSFGGYNEQFF
TRBV6-1	TRBJ1-4	-	-	TGTGCCAGCAGGGAAAGAGGGACTAATGAAAAACTGTTTTTT	CASRERGTNEKLFF
TRBV4-2	TRBJ2-5	-	once	TGTGCCAGCAGCCAAGAGGTCGCGGGGAGAGGAGAGACCCAGTACTTC	CASSQEVAGRGETQYF
TRBV6-5	TRBJ1-3	-	-	TGTGCCAGCATCCGACCTGGAGGGGACACCATATATTTT	CASIRPGGDTIYF
TRBV7-6	TRBJ1-1	-	-	TGTGCCAGCAGCATGCCGGGGGGGATAGAAGGCACTGAAGCTTTCTTT	CASSMPGGIEGTEAFF
TRBV6-1	TRBJ1-2	TRBD1	-	TGTGCCAGCAGTGACGGACAGGGGGTCGTTGCTGGCTACACCTTC	CASSDGQGVVAGYTF
TRBV5-1	TRBJ1-2	TRBD1	-	TGCGCCAGCAGCGATCCGACAGGGGGCTTGATCTATGGCTACACCTTC	CASSDPTGGLIYGYTF
TRBV30	TRBJ1-1	-	-	TGTGCCTGGAGCCTTTGGGGGCCGGACACTGAAGCTTTCTTT	CAWSLWGPDTEAFF
TRBV6-5	TRBJ1-1	-	-	TGTGCCAGCAGACCCGACAGTGTCACTGAAGCTTTCTTT	CASRPDSVTEAFF
TRBV7-2	TRBJ2-3	-	-	TGTGCCAGCAGCTTAACCCCGACCGACCGGACTATCGTCCCGCAGTATTTT	CASSLTPTDRTIVPQYF
TRBV25-1	TRBJ1-1	-	-	TGTGCCAGTTCGTTCGGGGGAGATGCTTTCTTT	CASSFGGDAFF
TRBV5-6	TRBJ2-7	TRBD1	-	TGTGCCAGCAGCTTGCCGGACAGGTCCTACGAGCAGTACTTC	CASSLPDRSYEQYF
TRBV10-3	TRBJ2-3	TRBD2	-	TGTGCCATCAGTGGTTCTAGTATAGCTAAAGCGGGGGGATCCACAGATACGCAGTATTTT	CAISGSSIAKAGGSTDTQYF
TRBV4-1	TRBJ1-2	-	-	TGCGCCAGCAGCGGACAGAAATATGGCTACACCTTC	CASSGQKYGYTF
TRBV6-5	TRBJ1-5	-	-	TGTGCCAGCAGTTACCTGGACAGTCTCAATCAGCCCCAGCATTTT	CASSYLDSLNQPQHF
TRBV6-5	TRBJ2-7	-	-	TGTGCCAGCAGCTGGACAGAGATCGGCGAGCAGTACTTC	CASSWTEIGEQYF
TRBV4-1	TRBJ1-5	-	-	TGCGCCAGCAGCCTGGGATGGCAGGGGACTCAGCCCCAGCATTTT	CASSLGWQGTQPQHF
TRBV10-1	TRBJ2-3	TRBD2	-	TGCGCCAGCAGTGAGCCTACTAGCGGGAGAGATACGCAGTATTTT	CASSEPTSGRDTQYF
TRBV28	TRBJ2-2	TRBD1	-	TGTGCCAGCAGCTGGGACAGCCTAAACACCGGGGAGCTGTTTTTT	CASSWDSLNTGELFF
TRBV9	TRBJ2-1	TRBD2	-	TGTGCCAGCAGCGTAGGGGGACTAGCGGGGGGGCGGGAAAATGAGCAGTTCTTC	CASSVGGLAGGRENEQFF
TRBV10-3	TRBJ2-5	TRBD1	-	TGTGCCATCCGGGCCCCGAAGGACAGGGGTGGGGAGACCCAGTACTTC	CAIRAPKDRGGETQYF
TRBV5-4	TRBJ1-2	TRBD1	-	TGTGCCAGCAGCGCGATTGGGACAGGGGGCTTAGGCTACACCTTC	CASSAIGTGGLGYTF
TRBV4-3	TRBJ1-2	-	-	TGCGCCAGCAGCCAAGCAGAGACTCCTTATGGCTACACCTTC	CASSQAETPYGYTF
TRBV4-3	TRBJ2-1	-	-	TGCGCCAGCAGCCAAGAAATGGGGACATACAATGAGCAGTTCTTC	CASSQEMGTYNEQFF
TRBV28	TRBJ1-4	-	few	TGTGCCAGCAGTTTTCGCCGGGACATCTTCGAAAAACTGTTTTTT	CASSFRRDIFEKLFF
TRBV9	TRBJ2-1	-	once	TGTGCCAGCAGCGTAGTCAGCCTAGGAGCAACCAAATTGTTCTTC	CASSVVSLGATKLFF
TRBV7-9	TRBJ1-1	TRBD1	-	TGTGCCAGCAGCTTAGCTCCCCGAAAGGGGGCATTAAACACTGAAGCTTTCTTT	CASSLAPRKGALNTEAFF
TRBV6-5	TRBJ1-1	-	few	TGTGCCAGCTCCCGGGAGCTGGACGTCCACTTT	CASSRELDVHF
TRBV11-1	TRBJ1-1	-	-	TGTGCCAGCAGCTTGAAGGGGATGAACACTGAAGCTTTCTTT	CASSLKGMNTEAFF
TRBV5-6	TRBJ1-1	-	-	TGTGCCAGCAGCCGTTTCGAACAGGGCATGAACACTGAAGCTTTCTTT	CASSRFEQGMNTEAFF
TRBV5-4	TRBJ2-1	-	-	TGTGCCAGCAGCTTGGTCGATGAGCAGTTCTTC	CASSLVDEQFF
TRBV27	TRBJ2-1	TRBD1	-	TGTGCCAGCTCGTCTTGGACAGGGCAGAATGAGCAGTTCTTC	CASSSWTGQNEQFF
TRBV7-8	TRBJ2-1	TRBD2	-	TGTGCCAGCAGCTCCAGCGGGGGGGCGTACAATGAGCAGTTCTTC	CASSSSGGAYNEQFF
TRBV7-6	TRBJ2-6	TRBD2	-	TGTGCCAGCAGCTCTGTCGCGGGGGGATTTCCTGGGGCCAACGTCCTGACTTTC	CASSSVAGGFPGANVLTF
TRBV6-5	TRBJ2-2	TRBD1	-	TGTGCCAGCACCCCGACAGGGGGCGACACCGGGGAGCTGTTTTTT	CASTPTGGDTGELFF
TRBV19	TRBJ1-2	-	once	TGTGCCAGTAGCGAGTCCCTCAGGCGTGGCTACACCTTC	CASSESLRRGYTF
TRBV27	TRBJ2-7	TRBD2	few	TGTGCCAGCAGTCAGCGGGGGGGGGCCTGGGAGCAGTACTTC	CASSQRGGAWEQYF